A single sample is the source of the 27 T cell receptor beta chains below, sequenced in a study of T cells after yellow fever vaccination. TCRdb recomputed calls from the 5' RACE reads with MiXCR, one row per CDR3 protein. The data show roughly 100,000 distinct CDR3 sequences, with under 9% seen just once and 16% held by the top ten. Sequencing used CD8+ T cells not binding an NS4B(214-222) dextramer, sorted from PBMCs, obtained roughly 14 days after the first yellow fever vaccination. The receptors were sampled from a man younger than 35 who received the YFV17D yellow fever vaccine.

This clonotype was counted many times. This CDR3 is CASSLGAGIDTQYF. As DNA, the CDR3 is TGTGCCAGCAGTTTAGGGGCAGGTATAGATACGCAGTATTTT. The chain recombines TRBV27 with TRBJ2-3; D may be TRBD1 (5 bases). The CDR3 runs 14 residues. V was shortened by 2 bases and J by 5 bases, with 11 bases between the two germline ends. Germline CDR1 reads MNHEY; CDR2 reads SMNVEV (reference sequence).

The chain has TRBV5-6 and TRBJ1-5; D remains ambiguous. This CDR3 has 18 residues. The V gene lost 1 base and the J gene lost 0 bases, with 17 bases spanning the gap. Germline CDR1 reads SGHDT; CDR2 reads YYEEEE. The CDR3 nucleotides read TGTGCCAGCAGCTTGTGGGCCCAGGAAGATTTTAGCAATCAGCCCCAGCATTTT. This codes for CASSLWAQEDFSNQPQHF.

This clonotype was observed a few times. V and J are TRBV27 and TRBJ2-5; D gene unclear. This CDR3 contains 13 residues. V was clipped by 3 bases and J by 5 bases, with 10 bases between them. The V gene's germline CDR1 is MNHEY and CDR2 SMNVEV (reference sequence). The CDR3 protein is CASSFTATETQYF. As DNA, the CDR3 is TGTGCCAGCAGTTTCACAGCGACGGAGACCCAGTACTTC.

This clonotype occurred a few times. This chain joins TRBV27 and TRBJ2-7; D tentatively fits TRBD1 or TRBD2 (7 bases each). Trimming pared 2 bases from V and 2 bases from J, leaving 13 bases between. The germline V gene has CDR1 MNHEY and CDR2 SMNVEV (reference sequence). The CDR3 runs 15 residues. The CDR3 sequence: CASSLRRGGTYEQYF. In DNA, the CDR3 is TGTGCCAGCAGTTTACGCAGGGGGGGGACCTACGAGCAGTACTTC.

This clonotype was observed a handful of times. The chain has TRBV4-3 and TRBJ2-3; D possibly corresponds to TRBD2 (6 bases). CDR1 is LGHNA and CDR2 is YSLEER in the germline V gene. The V gene lost 4 bases and the J gene lost 6 bases, with 14 bases spanning the gap. The CDR3 runs to 14 residues. The CDR3 nucleotides read TGCGCCAGCAGCCCGCGGGACCCGTGGGATACGCAGTATTTT. It translates to CASSPRDPWDTQYF.

The chain is built from TRBV7-9 and TRBJ2-7, with TRBD1 identical over 9 bases. This CDR3 spans 13 amino acids. V dropped 4 bases and J dropped 5; count of bases not matched to a gene: 3. Per the germline V gene, CDR1 is SEHNR and CDR2 is FQNEAQ (reference sequence). This CDR3 is CASSWDRDNEQYV. CDR3 bases: TGTGCCAGCAGCTGGGACAGGGACAACGAGCAGTACGTC.

The chain recombines TRBV7-6 with TRBJ1-1, with D unresolved. Trimming stripped 5 bases from V and 3 bases from J, with 13 bases between. The CDR3 totals 14 residues. In germline, CDR1 is SGHVS, CDR2 FNYEAQ. The CDR3 nucleotides are TGTGCCAGCAGCCCTAGTGGTGGGGACACTGAAGCTTTCTTT. This encodes CASSPSGGDTEAFF.

This clonotype was seen only a few times. V and J are TRBV6-1 and TRBJ1-4, with 7 bases matching TRBD1. V lost 2 bases, J lost 8 bases, and 20 bases stayed unmatched. CDR3 size: 19 residues. In germline, CDR1 is MNHNS, CDR2 SASEGT. The CDR3 DNA is TGTGCCAGCAGTGAATTGGGTGGACAGGTCCCTGCCGGGGGAGAAAAACTGTTTTTT. Its protein is CASSELGGQVPAGGEKLFF.

This CDR3 is CASSLGLAGTSYNEQFF. The DNA of the CDR3 is TGTGCCAGCAGCTTGGGACTAGCGGGGACCTCCTACAATGAGCAGTTCTTC. This chain joins TRBV7-6 and TRBJ2-1, with 13 bases aligning to TRBD2. CDR1 and CDR2 from the germline V gene are SGHVS and FNYEAQ. The length of the CDR3 is 17 residues. The V and J ends lost 3 bases and 0 bases, in that order; junction bases with no gene match: 2.

This clonotype has only a few counts. The CDR3 DNA follows: TGCAGCGTTAACAGGGACCAAGAGACCCAGTACTTC. Protein: CSVNRDQETQYF. The chain joins TRBV29-1 to TRBJ2-5; D perhaps matches TRBD1 (6 bases). The V end was cut by 5 bases, the J end by 0 bases, with 7 bases between. Germline V lookup: CDR1 SQVTM, CDR2 ANQGSEA. The CDR3 length is 12 residues.

In its sample, this clonotype was seen many times. The V and J genes are TRBV5-1 and TRBJ2-3; the D is unclear. This CDR3 comprises 16 residues. Germline-derived CDR1 and CDR2 are SGHRS and YFSETQ. V shed 4 bases and J shed 2 bases, with 17 bases lying between them. This CDR3 reads CASSGLAEPVTDTQYF. CDR3 coding DNA: TGCGCCAGCAGCGGCCTGGCGGAACCTGTCACAGATACGCAGTATTTT.

In this sample, this clonotype turned up many times. The chain employs TRBV4-1 and TRBJ2-3; D gene ambiguous. V lost 1 base, J lost 4 bases, and 3 bases lay in between. The CDR3 contains 12 residues. The germline CDR1 and CDR2 sequences are MGHRA and YSYEKL. CDR3 sequence (DNA): TGCGCCAGCAGCCAAGCGGCAGATACGCAGTATTTT. Protein product: CASSQAADTQYF.

The chain is built from TRBV25-1 and TRBJ1-5; D unresolved. CDR3 length equals 14 residues. In germline, CDR1 is MGHDK, CDR2 SYGVNS. The V end lost 0 bases, the J end lost 3 bases, and 6 bases lay between the germline ends. CDR3 region: CASSEYGSNQPQHF. The CDR3 DNA reads as TGTGCCAGCAGTGAATATGGGTCCAATCAGCCCCAGCATTTT.

This clonotype was seen at least ten times. This chain links TRBV29-1 with TRBJ2-2, with 14 bases matching TRBD2. Germline trimming cut 3 bases from V and 5 bases from J; bases unmatched to any gene: 14. Germline loops: CDR1 SQVTM, CDR2 ANQGSEA. This CDR3 is built from 19 residues. The CDR3 DNA is TGCAGCGTTGAGGCCCGGGGACTAGCGGGGGTATACAAAACCGGGGAGCTGTTTTTT. Translated: CSVEARGLAGVYKTGELFF.

This clonotype has only a few counts. The chain has TRBV6-2 or TRBV6-3 and TRBJ2-5; D remains unclear. The germline CDR1 and CDR2 sequences are MNHEY and SVGEGT. The CDR3 is 11 residues long. V was pared by 6 bases and J by 7 bases, with 9 bases between. The CDR3 sequence is CASSPGGTQYF. CDR3 coding DNA: TGTGCCAGCAGCCCCGGTGGGACCCAGTACTTC.

The V call is TRBV7-6, the J call TRBJ2-5; 8 bases line up with TRBD1. V dropped 5 bases and J dropped 5; count of bases not matched to a gene: 10. There are 15 residues in the CDR3. The germline gives CDR1 SGHVS, CDR2 FNYEAQ. CDR3 region: CASSPRQGRGETQYF. In DNA form, the CDR3 reads TGTGCCAGCAGCCCCAGACAGGGGAGAGGCGAGACCCAGTACTTC.

The chain couples TRBV6-1 to TRBJ2-3, with 9 bases that match TRBD1. The CDR3 consists of 17 residues. Germline V gene sequence: CDR1 MNHNS, CDR2 SASEGT. J was trimmed by 4 bases and V by 2 bases; bases with no gene match: 10. The CDR3 DNA sequence: TGTGCCAGCAGTGAACCCACAGGGGGCCCTCTAGCAGATACGCAGTATTTT. As protein: CASSEPTGGPLADTQYF.

This clonotype was observed a few times. The V call is TRBV30, the J call TRBJ1-5, with a weak D call TRBD1 (5 bases). The CDR3 spans 13 residues. Germline V gene lookup returns CDR1 GTSNPN and CDR2 SVGIG (reference sequence). The ends were cut back, 6 bases at V and 2 bases at J, with 11 bases in the middle. CDR3 region: CACGGLGNQPQHF. The DNA for the CDR3 is TGTGCCTGCGGGGGACTCGGCAATCAGCCCCAGCATTTT.

CDR3 sequence: CASSPLDRVHEQYV. CDR3 nucleotides: TGTGCCAGCAGTCCCCTCGACAGGGTCCACGAGCAGTACGTC. The chain is built from TRBV6-1 and TRBJ2-7; 7 bases match TRBD1. J was trimmed by 5 bases and V by 5 bases; bases with no gene match: 9. The germline CDR1 and CDR2 sequences are MNHNS and SASEGT. The CDR3 has 14 amino acids.

This clonotype was detected a few times. V is TRBV6-1 and J is TRBJ1-5; the match to TRBD1 covers 8 bases. CDR1 and CDR2 from the germline V gene are MNHNS and SASEGT. The CDR3 consists of 15 residues. The V gene end was trimmed by 6 bases and the J gene end by 7 bases; junction bases not matched to a gene: 11. CDR3 sequence reads: CASSLTGVGGQPQHF. CDR3 in DNA: TGTGCCAGCAGCTTGACAGGGGTAGGAGGGCAGCCCCAGCATTTT.

The chain has TRBV7-9 and TRBJ2-3, with TRBD2 identical over 12 bases. Losses at the gene ends were 5 bases for V and 2 bases for J; bases not matched to a gene: 2. The CDR3 spans 15 residues. Germline V gene data show CDR1 as SEHNR and CDR2 as FQNEAQ (reference sequence). CDR3 sequence reads: CASSRTSGATDTQYF. CDR3 coding DNA: TGTGCCAGCAGCCGGACTAGCGGGGCCACAGATACGCAGTATTTT.

This clonotype was picked up a small number of times. The genes are TRBV5-6 and TRBJ2-7; D is perhaps TRBD1 (6 bases). Germline V gene data show CDR1 as SGHDT and CDR2 as YYEEEE. CDR3 length equals 12 residues. Trimming shortened V by 5 bases and J by 4 bases, and 10 bases separated the two germline ends. DNA for the CDR3: TGTGCCAGCAGTCGGGACAAATACGAGCAGTACGTC. Its protein is CASSRDKYEQYV.

This clonotype showed up just a few times. The chain combines TRBV12-3 or TRBV12-4 with TRBJ2-5, with D possibly TRBD1 on 5 matching bases. The length of the CDR3 is 15 residues. V lost 5 bases and J lost 1, with 14 bases in between. Here the CDR3 DNA reads TGTGCCAGCAGTCAGGGTTTAAGGAGCCAAGAGACCCAGTACTTC. Amino acid sequence: CASSQGLRSQETQYF.

The rearrangement joins TRBV4-3 to TRBJ1-1; 12 bases are a match to TRBD1. The V segment lost 0 bases and the J segment 0 bases; nucleotides outside the gene matches: 5. Per germline, CDR1 LGHNA and CDR2 YSLEER. This CDR3 is 18 amino acids long. CDR3 loop: CASSQDRDRGPVNTEAFF. DNA of the CDR3: TGCGCCAGCAGCCAAGATCGGGACAGGGGGCCGGTGAACACTGAAGCTTTCTTT.

This clonotype was picked up a small number of times. V usage is TRBV4-1 and J usage is TRBJ2-4, with a weak D call TRBD1 (6 bases). Germline CDR1 MGHRA, CDR2 YSYEKL. The CDR3 spans 15 residues. Trimming took off 0 bases at V and 8 bases at J, with 14 bases between the two ends. CDR3 nucleotide sequence: TGCGCCAGCAGCCAAGAAAACAGGGCGGTAGACATTCAGTACTTC. It specifies CASSQENRAVDIQYF.

The rearrangement joins TRBV5-1 to TRBJ2-5, with D hard to call. Germline V gene lookup returns CDR1 SGHRS and CDR2 YFSETQ. V was pared by 1 base and J by 2 bases, with 9 bases between. The CDR3 contains 14 residues. Here the CDR3 reads CASSLPSLQETQYF. Here the CDR3 DNA reads TGCGCCAGCAGCTTGCCAAGCCTGCAAGAGACCCAGTACTTC.

V usage is TRBV9 and J usage is TRBJ2-1, with D unclear. The CDR3 length is 14 residues. V shed 4 bases and J shed 0 bases, with 8 bases lying between them. Looked up from germline, CDR1 is SGDLS and CDR2 is YYNGEE. CDR3 residues: CASSTYDSYNEQFF. The CDR3 DNA is TGTGCCAGCAGCACCTACGACTCCTACAATGAGCAGTTCTTC.